This TCR beta chain was observed in a study of shared clonotypes between healthy human individuals. TCRdb's table, derived via immunoSEQ multiplex PCR, lists solely in-frame clones and lacks some. This repertoire shows 1.5 million to 2.5 million clones, around 96% found once; its top ten account for 1.2%. V gave up 8 bases and J gave up 2 bases, with 6 bases separating them. Germline CDR1 is MNHEY and CDR2 is SMNVEV (reference sequence). The CDR3 totals 11 residues. It was CD45RO-negative cells, positively selected for CCR7, that made up naive CD8 cells, with terminally differentiated effector memory CD45RA+ cells excluded. With regard to this clone: This sample also contains other DNA sequences that code for the same CDR3.

Sequenced sample: naive CD8+ T cells sorted from blood. The origin of this receptor is a young man in good health. This chain connects TRBV27 to TRBJ1-1; D uncertain. The DNA for the CDR3 is TGTGCCAGCCAAGGAAACACTGAAGCTTTCTTT. This gives the protein CASQGNTEAFF.